This T cell receptor (beta chain) emerged from a study of CD8 T cells in Susac syndrome. RNA amounts of about 0.45 to 1 ug underwent reverse transcription with random hexamers. TCRdb re-called the immunoSEQ multiplex PCR reads through MiXCR, storing one row per CDR3 protein. There are about 300,000 distinct CDR3 sequences in the sample; about 82% occur only once, and around 0.2% lies in the top ten. The CDR3 runs to 15 residues. Trimming took off 7 bases at V and 10 bases at J, with 23 bases between the two ends. The germline V gene encodes CDR1 SGHTA and CDR2 FQGNSA. The sample comprised CD8+ T cells from PBMCs. This clonotype originated in a human donor with multiple sclerosis. The chain couples TRBV7-2 to TRBJ2-1; D remains ambiguous. The CDR3 here is CASTDWVDGAGEQFF. CDR3 nucleotides: TGTGCCAGCACCGATTGGGTAGACGGAGCCGGCGAGCAGTTCTTC. Looking up the rest from reference TRBV7-2 and TRBJ2-1 gives the full variable domain: GAGVSQSPSNKVTEKGKDVELRCDPISGHTALYWYRQSLGQGLEFLIYFQGNSAPDKSGLPSDRFSAERTGGSVSTLTIQRTQQEDSAVYLCASTDWVDGAGEQFFGPGTRLTVL.